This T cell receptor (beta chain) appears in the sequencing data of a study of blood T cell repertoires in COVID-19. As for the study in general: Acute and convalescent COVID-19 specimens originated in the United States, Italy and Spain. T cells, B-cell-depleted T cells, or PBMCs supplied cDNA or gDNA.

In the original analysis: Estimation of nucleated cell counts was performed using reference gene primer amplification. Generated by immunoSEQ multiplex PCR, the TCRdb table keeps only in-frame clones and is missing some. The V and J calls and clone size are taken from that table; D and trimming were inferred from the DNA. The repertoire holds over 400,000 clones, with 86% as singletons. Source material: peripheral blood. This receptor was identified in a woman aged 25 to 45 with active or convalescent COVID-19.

The CDR3 protein is CVRSPYRDSGNTIYF. CDR3 nucleotides: TGTGTCAGAAGCCCTTACAGGGATTCTGGAAACACCATATATTTT. The chain recombines TRBV7-5 with TRBJ1-3; the D call in the table, TRBD1, was not verified against the DNA. TRBV7-5 is classified as a pseudogene. This CDR3 has 15 amino acids.